The sequence of this T cell receptor (beta chain) was determined in a study of blood T cell repertoires in COVID-19. For the study at large: Samples taken during acute and convalescent COVID-19 were collected in the United States, Italy and Spain. The analysed material was cDNA or gDNA that came from T cells, B-cell-depleted T cells, or PBMCs.

Germline V gene data show CDR1 as SGHDT and CDR2 as YYEEEE. There are 15 residues in the CDR3. The J segment lost 3 bases and the V segment lost 4 bases, leaving 6 bases of the junction unmatched. Sequenced by immunoSEQ multiplex PCR; TCRdb stores in-frame clones only, minus some. The data hold 300,000 to 400,000 clones, with roughly 88% observed a single time. The specimen sequenced was PBMCs or T cells enriched from blood (not recorded which). The TCR sequence derives from a woman aged 25 to 39 with acute COVID-19. This chain joins TRBV5-6 and TRBJ2-2; 7 bases agree with TRBD1. Written as DNA, the CDR3 is TGTGCCAGCAGCCTCCTAGACAGGGACACCGGGGAGCTGTTTTTT. It codes for CASSLLDRDTGELFF.